This TCR beta chain was identified in a study of blood T cells in healthy people across ages. The CDR3 loop spans 16 amino acids. V was clipped by 6 bases and J by 0 bases, with 15 bases between them. Germline V gene data show CDR1 as MNHNS and CDR2 as SASEGT. A remark on this clonotype: The antigen remains unidentified.

Every donor provided 9.5 to 10 milliliters of peripheral blood. Findings of the study overall: No conclusive comparison of naive versus antigen-experienced cells was possible with unsorted PBMCs.

A second PCR, run for roughly 7 to 12 cycles, used a sample-barcoded 5' primer plus a J-beta primer mix. Per sample, CDR3-containing paired-end reads numbered at least 3 million. In TCRdb, the 5' RACE reads were re-called with MiXCR into one record per CDR3 protein. The sample yields approximately 800,000 distinct CDR3 sequences, roughly 25% seen once. This sample also belongs to another study, concerning T cells of mothers and their children. As that report states: Related mother-child pairs shared slightly more overlap than unrelated pairs, but the difference was non-significant.

The source of this sequence is a boy between 10 and 17 years old in good health. The chain combines TRBV6-1 with TRBJ2-1; D gene ambiguous. What was sequenced was blood. CDR3 nucleotide sequence: TGTGCCAGCAGATCGAATCCCGGGTCCTCCTACAATGAGCAGTTCTTC. It is translated as CASRSNPGSSYNEQFF.